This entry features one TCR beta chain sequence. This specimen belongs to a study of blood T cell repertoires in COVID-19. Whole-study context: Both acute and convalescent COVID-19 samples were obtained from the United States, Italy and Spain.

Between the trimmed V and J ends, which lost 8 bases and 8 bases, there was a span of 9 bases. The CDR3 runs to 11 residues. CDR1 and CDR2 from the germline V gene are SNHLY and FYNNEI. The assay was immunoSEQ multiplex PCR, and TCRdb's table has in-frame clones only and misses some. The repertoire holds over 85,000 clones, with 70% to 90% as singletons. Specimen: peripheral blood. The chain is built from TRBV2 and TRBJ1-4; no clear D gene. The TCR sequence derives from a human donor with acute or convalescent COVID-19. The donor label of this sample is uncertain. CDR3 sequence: CASSIAEKLFF. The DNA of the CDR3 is TGTGCCAGCTCTATCGCCGAAAAACTGTTTTTT.